This T cell receptor (beta chain) was identified during a study of metastatic and nonmetastatic thyroid tumors. Study context: Blood and tumor or nodule tissue repertoires from malignant and benign thyroid patients were compared.

Per the germline V gene, CDR1 is MNHNS and CDR2 is SASEGT. The V end was cut by 3 bases, the J end by 6 bases, with 9 bases between. The CDR3 runs 13 residues. In the original workflow: A papillary thyroid cancer distant-metastasis classifier was built from CDR3 differences across clinicopathological groups. TCRdb reprocessed the PCR reads using MiXCR. V and J calls and clone size were set by TCRdb, not the authors. Of approximately 23,000 clones detected, roughly 24% appear once; the ten largest clones hold 65% to 75%. This clone was detected only a few times. Its target is not known. Study-wide findings and caveats: Benign nodules were reported to have significantly lower TCR beta diversity than malignant thyroid tumors, in blood and tumor.

Every patient was untreated before thyroid surgery. The source material was blood. The chain couples TRBV6-1 to TRBJ1-5; no reliable D call. This clonotype was sampled from a male donor with papillary thyroid cancer or a benign thyroid nodule (not recorded which). Some clones in this sample may be carry-over from other donors' samples. CDR3 amino acids: CASSEGFGQPQHF. The CDR3 nucleotides are TGTGCCAGCAGTGAGGGATTTGGTCAGCCCCAGCATTTT.